This note documents a single TCR beta chain sequence. Original handling: Reference gene primer amplification gave nucleated cell count estimates. Profiled with immunoSEQ multiplex PCR; TCRdb holds only in-frame clones, not every one. That table is the source of V, J and clone size, and D and trimming were worked out from the DNA. The sample has about 250,000 clones; roughly 80% are singletons. The sample belongs to a study of blood T cell repertoires in COVID-19. Whole-study context: Acute and convalescent COVID-19 samples came from the United States, Italy and Spain. Sources were T cells, B-cell-depleted T cells, or PBMCs; the material itself was cDNA or gDNA.

The germline V gene has CDR1 MNHEY and CDR2 SMNVEV (reference sequence). The CDR3 loop spans 12 amino acids. Trimming shortened V by 7 bases and J by 6 bases, and 11 bases separated the two germline ends. The rearrangement uses TRBV27 and TRBJ2-3; TRBD1 is a possible D gene (5 bases). The sequenced sample consisted of peripheral blood. This clonotype originated in a woman older than 75 with acute or convalescent COVID-19. CDR3 loop: CASTSPGDTQYF. The CDR3, as DNA: TGTGCCAGCACTTCCCCAGGGGATACGCAGTATTTT.